This TCR beta chain was identified during a study of beta chain features in type 1 diabetes. On the study more broadly: Across the samples, 107,917,701 sorted cells were examined in total. General observations from the study: In type 1 diabetes patients, VDJ junctions had fewer insertions; deletions at these junctions were more frequent. The naive, central memory and Treg TCRB repertoires of patients appeared to be more similar to one another than those of healthy donors. A moderate, significant TCRB CDR3 shortening appeared in type 1 diabetes across four CD4+ subsets.

Losses at the gene ends were 5 bases for V and 6 bases for J; bases not matched to a gene: 9. Germline-derived CDR1 and CDR2 are LNHNV and YYDKDF (reference sequence). This CDR3 is 15 amino acids long. This clone was recorded a few times. Its target is not known. What was sequenced were expressed TCRB transcripts, since all of the isolated RNA had been reverse transcribed. Data came from immunoSEQ multiplex PCR; TCRdb stores just in-frame clones and leaves some out. In the table there are fewer than 250,000 clones, roughly two thirds of which are singletons. This clonotype originated in a man in his thirties or forties in good health. The sample was naive CD4+ T cells from blood. The rearrangement links TRBV15 to TRBJ2-3; TRBD1 matches 9 bases. The CDR3 DNA is TGTGCCACCAGCCTTGGACAGGGGAGAACGGATACGCAGTATTTT. It specifies CATSLGQGRTDTQYF. The variable domain in full, completed from reference TRBV15 and TRBJ2-3, reads DAMVIQNPRYQVTQFGKPVTLSCSQTLNHNVMYWYQQKSSQAPKLLFHYYDKDFNNEADTPDNFQSRRPNTSFCFLDIRSPGLGDTAMYLCATSLGQGRTDTQYFGPGTRLTVL.